A single T cell receptor beta chain is shown here with its context. This CDR3 has 16 amino acids. The V gene's germline CDR1 is SEHNR and CDR2 FQNEAQ (reference sequence). The V end lost 4 bases, the J end lost 6 bases, and 21 bases lay between the germline ends. These data come from a study of cytomegalovirus exposure and HLA in healthy donors. The PCR had 60 Vbeta and 13 Jbeta primers. Here immunoSEQ multiplex PCR was the method, and the copy in TCRdb shows in-frame clones only, minus some. The sample has 150,000 to 200,000 clones, about 83% seen once. The TCR originated in a woman aged 25 to 39 in good health and CMV-seropositive. The chain recombines TRBV7-9 with TRBJ1-1, with D possibly matching TRBD1 (5 bases). Sequences were obtained from PBMCs. CDR3 sequence reads: CASSSLGRGSISEAFF. The CDR3 DNA sequence: TGTGCCAGCAGCTCCCTAGGTCGGGGGAGCATATCTGAAGCTTTCTTT.